A single sample is the source of the 26 T cell receptor beta chains below, sequenced in a study of human T cells and chemical hapten exposure. Time point of the sample: patch test 1, 2 weeks after DPC sensitization. Described treatment: therapeutic diphenylcyclopropenone sensitization with weekly scalp DPC. Each CDR3 protein gets one entry after TCRdb re-called the RACE reads with MiXCR. The sample gives just over 80,000 distinct CDR3 sequences, roughly a tenth of which show up once; roughly 4.2% is in the top ten. The starting material was whole blood, obtained in connection with sensitization to the hapten diphenylcyclopropenone (DPC). Receptor source: a woman between 45 and 65 years old with alopecia areata. Some clones in this sample may be carry-over from other donors' samples.

This clonotype has just a few counts. The rearrangement links TRBV28 to TRBJ1-5; tentatively, D is TRBD1 (6 bases). Trimming pared 11 bases from V and 3 bases from J, leaving 17 bases between. The germline CDR1 and CDR2 sequences are MDHEN and SYDVKM. The CDR3 contains 14 residues. The CDR3 nucleotides read TGTGCCCAGGGAACGGGGGCCCTCAATCAGCCCCAGCATTTT. Translation: CAQGTGALNQPQHF.

This clonotype was counted many times. The genes are TRBV28 and TRBJ1-2; tentatively, D is TRBD1 (6 bases). V was trimmed by 4 bases and J by 4 bases, leaving 7 bases between them. Germline CDR1 and CDR2: MDHEN and SYDVKM. The CDR3 spans 12 residues. CDR3 amino acids: CASSSQGYGYTF. CDR3 sequence (DNA): TGTGCCAGCAGTTCACAGGGCTATGGCTACACCTTC.

Concerning this clonotype: This may be a read error: a much more frequent sequence differs by one nucleotide. The chain couples TRBV2 to TRBJ2-7; TRBD2 aligns across 8 bases. This CDR3 is 12 amino acids long. Per the germline V gene, CDR1 is SNHLY and CDR2 is FYNNEI. The CDR3 sequence: CAAGENSYEQYF. CDR3 in DNA: TGTGCAGCGGGGGAAAACTCCTACGAGCAGTACTTC. Together with reference TRBV2 and TRBJ2-7, the CDR3 gives the full variable domain: EPEVTQTPSHQVTQMGQEVILRCVPISNHLYFYWYRQILGQKVEFLVSFYNNEISEKSEIFDDQFSVERPDGSNFTLKIRSTKLEDSAMYFCAAGENSYEQYFGPGTRLTVT.

This clonotype has more than one count but fewer than ten. The genes are TRBV30 and TRBJ1-6; TRBD1 agrees at 8 bases. CDR3 size: 15 residues. Germline V CDR1 and CDR2: GTSNPN, SVGIG (reference sequence). Trimming removed 1 base from V and 6 bases from J; junction bases left unmatched: 5. CDR3 protein: CAWSETRGPNSPLHF. The CDR3 bases are TGTGCCTGGAGTGAAACCAGGGGGCCTAATTCACCCCTCCACTTT.

The rearrangement links TRBV27 to TRBJ1-1, with 8 bases aligning to TRBD1. This CDR3 is built from 15 residues. Trimming took 5 bases from V and 4 from J; bases not matched to a gene: 9. Germline CDR1 reads MNHEY; CDR2 reads SMNVEV (reference sequence). CDR3 in DNA: TGTGCCAGCAGTCTCTACAGGGGGACCGGCACTGAAGCTTTCTTT. It translates to CASSLYRGTGTEAFF.

This clonotype was recorded at least ten times. The chain has TRBV29-1 and TRBJ1-2, with D maybe TRBD1 (6 bases). V lost 7 bases and J lost 3, with 18 bases in between. The CDR3 is made up of 14 amino acids. From germline, CDR1 is SQVTM and CDR2 ANQGSEA. The CDR3 nucleotides read TGCAGCGGCAAAAAGGGGGGCAGAGACTATGGCTACACCTTC. It yields the protein CSGKKGGRDYGYTF.

In this sample, this clonotype turned up many times. This chain connects TRBV29-1 to TRBJ2-5; D perhaps matches TRBD1 (6 bases). Trimming took 4 bases from V and 5 from J, leaving 11 bases between them. The CDR3 contains 12 residues. The V gene's germline CDR1 is SQVTM and CDR2 ANQGSEA. This chain's CDR3 is CSVGTVGETQYF. CDR3 DNA sequence: TGCAGCGTTGGGACAGTAGGGGAGACCCAGTACTTC.

This clonotype was counted at least ten times. The chain couples TRBV3-1 to TRBJ1-6, with 7 bases that match TRBD1. Germline CDR1 reads LGHDT; CDR2 reads YNNKEL (reference sequence). The ends lost 0 bases at V and 14 bases at J; junction bases unmatched: 13. The CDR3 spans 16 residues. CDR3 sequence: CASSQEDRTPQSALHF. In DNA, the CDR3 is TGTGCCAGCAGCCAAGAGGACAGGACCCCTCAAAGCGCCCTCCACTTT.

This clonotype was counted ten times or more. The J gene is TRBJ2-7, the V gene TRBV3-1; 13 bases agree with TRBD2. Germline assignment: CDR1 LGHDT and CDR2 YNNKEL (reference sequence). The trim removed 4 bases at V and 4 bases at J, leaving 4 bases unmatched. CDR3 size: 15 residues. CDR3 DNA: TGTGCCAGCAGCCTAGGACTAGCGGGAGTGTACGAGCAGTACTTC. As protein: CASSLGLAGVYEQYF.

In this sample, this clonotype turned up many times. The chain has TRBV2 and TRBJ1-1; D unresolved. V was trimmed by 2 bases and J by 11 bases, leaving 15 bases between them. Germline assignment: CDR1 SNHLY and CDR2 FYNNEI. This CDR3 has 13 amino acids. CDR3 coding DNA: TGTGCCAGCAGTGAACCTAGTAGTAGGTTCGCTTTCTTT. Translating gives CASSEPSSRFAFF.

The chain uses TRBV11-3 and TRBJ2-1; D is undetermined. The germline V gene has CDR1 SGHNT and CDR2 YENEEA. The CDR3 spans 15 residues. The V end lost 6 bases, the J end lost 0 bases, and 12 bases lay between the germline ends. The CDR3 sequence is CASSSNTYSYNEQFF. In DNA form, the CDR3 reads TGTGCCAGCAGTAGTAACACATACTCCTACAATGAGCAGTTCTTC. Complete variable domain (other parts from reference TRBV11-3 and TRBJ2-1): EAGVVQSPRYKIIEKKQPVAFWCNPISGHNTLYWYLQNLGQGPELLIRYENEEAVDDSQLPKDRFSAERLKGVDSTLKIQPAELGDSAVYLCASSSNTYSYNEQFFGPGTRLTVL.

This clonotype was seen many times. The chain uses TRBV7-6 and TRBJ2-7; 8 nucleotides align to TRBD1. This CDR3 has 15 amino acids. The germline gives CDR1 SGHVS, CDR2 FNYEAQ. V trimming: 3 bases; J trimming: 2 bases; junction bases outside the gene matches: 6. The CDR3 here is CASSFGGTGTYEQYF. The DNA for the CDR3 is TGTGCCAGCAGCTTTGGCGGGACAGGCACCTACGAGCAGTACTTC.

In DNA, the CDR3 is TGTGCCAGCAGTCCAGAGACAATACTAGCGGGAGTGGATGAGACCCAGTACTTC. It yields the protein CASSPETILAGVDETQYF. V gene TRBV27 combines with J gene TRBJ2-5, with 11 bases aligning to TRBD2. The CDR3 loop spans 18 amino acids. Germline V gene sequence: CDR1 MNHEY, CDR2 SMNVEV (reference sequence). V shed 5 bases and J 5 bases; nucleotides not matched to a gene: 16.

The chain recombines TRBV7-6 with TRBJ2-5; D is unresolved. Germline lookup yields CDR1 SGHVS and CDR2 FNYEAQ. The CDR3 has 17 amino acids. V was clipped by 0 bases and J by 2 bases, with 16 bases between them. The CDR3 loop is CASSLAPDLTYQETQYF. The CDR3, as DNA: TGTGCCAGCAGCTTAGCGCCGGACCTAACATATCAAGAGACCCAGTACTTC. Supplemented by reference TRBV7-6 and TRBJ2-5, the full variable domain reads GAGVSQSPRYKVTKRGQDVALRCDPISGHVSLYWYRQALGQGPEFLTYFNYEAQQDKSGLPNDRFSAERPEGSISTLTIQRTEQRDSAMYRCASSLAPDLTYQETQYFGPGTRLLVL.

The table lists this clonotype with many counts. The chain links TRBV5-1 to TRBJ2-5, with D tentatively TRBD1 (5 bases). Trimming shortened V by 3 bases and J by 1 base, and 10 bases separated the two germline ends. Germline V gene lookup returns CDR1 SGHRS and CDR2 YFSETQ. The CDR3 is made up of 14 amino acids. CDR3 in amino acids: CASSSSTVQETQYF. CDR3 nucleotides: TGCGCCAGCAGCTCATCGACAGTCCAAGAGACCCAGTACTTC.

This clonotype occurred many times. V usage is TRBV7-9 and J usage is TRBJ1-1; 8 nucleotides line up with TRBD1. CDR3 length equals 14 residues. The V segment lost 2 bases and the J segment 3 bases; nucleotides outside the gene matches: 2. Germline lookup yields CDR1 SEHNR and CDR2 FQNEAQ (reference sequence). In DNA form, the CDR3 reads TGTGCCAGCAGCTTACCGGACAGGGACACTGAAGCTTTCTTT. Protein sequence: CASSLPDRDTEAFF.

This clonotype was seen repeatedly, ten times or more. The J gene is TRBJ2-4, the V gene TRBV28, with D possibly matching TRBD1 (7 bases). The V and J ends lost 6 bases and 3 bases respectively, with 12 bases between them. Per the germline V gene, CDR1 is MDHEN and CDR2 is SYDVKM. The CDR3 sequence is 14 residues long. The chain's CDR3 is CASRGGGNKNIQYF. The CDR3 region has the DNA TGTGCCAGCAGAGGAGGGGGCAACAAAAACATTCAGTACTTC.

This clonotype qualifies as medium-sized. The J gene is TRBJ1-4, the V gene TRBV6-6, with D unresolved. The CDR3 is 11 residues long. Germline loops: CDR1 MNHNY, CDR2 SVGAGI (reference sequence). The ends were cut back, 4 bases at V and 7 bases at J, with 4 bases in the middle. The CDR3 sequence is CASSFGEKLFF. CDR3 in DNA: TGTGCCAGCAGTTTCGGTGAAAAACTGTTTTTT.

This clonotype has only a few counts. The rearrangement joins TRBV10-3 to TRBJ1-6; 8 bases are a match to TRBD1. The CDR3 has 16 amino acids. Germline V gene lookup returns CDR1 ENHRY and CDR2 SYGVKD. V gave up 3 bases and J gave up 7 bases; unmatched junction bases: 8. The CDR3 nucleotides read TGTGCCATCAGTGATCCCGGACAGGGAGGAAATTCACCCCTCCACTTT. Protein sequence: CAISDPGQGGNSPLHF.

There are many counts of this clonotype. This chain uses TRBV5-4 with TRBJ2-2; a possible D gene is TRBD1 (5 bases). Germline CDR1 and CDR2: SGHNT and YYREEE (reference sequence). The CDR3 spans 14 residues. Between the trimmed V and J ends, which lost 1 base and 6 bases, there was a span of 10 bases. In DNA, the CDR3 is TGTGCCAGCAGCTTGATGGGGCGCGCCGGGGAGCTGTTTTTT. Residues: CASSLMGRAGELFF.

The gene calls are TRBV7-3 and TRBJ2-5; no firm D call. The CDR3 covers 15 residues. The V end was cut by 5 bases, the J end by 5 bases, with 18 bases between. Germline CDR1 is SGHTA and CDR2 is FQGTGA. The CDR3 loop is CASSPSSSSWETQYF. The CDR3 DNA sequence: TGTGCCAGCAGCCCATCCTCTAGTTCCTGGGAGACCCAGTACTTC.

Concerning this clonotype: One junction end does not reproduce the germline sequence, and a read error may be involved. V usage is TRBV7-6 and J usage is TRBJ2-1, with 8 bases matching TRBD2. The V gene's germline CDR1 is SGHVS and CDR2 FNYEAQ. The CDR3 contains 15 residues. CDR3 sequence: CASSSAGARYNKQFF. CDR3 in DNA: TGTGCCAGCAGCTCAGCGGGAGCGAGGTACAATAAGCAGTTCTTC.

This clonotype was observed at least ten times. V and J are TRBV7-6 and TRBJ1-6, with 9 positions matching TRBD1. The CDR3 length is 15 residues. CDR1 and CDR2 from the germline V gene are SGHVS and FNYEAQ. V gave up 2 bases and J gave up 6 bases; unmatched junction bases: 2. In DNA form, the CDR3 reads TGTGCCAGCAGCTTAACAGGGGGCCTTAATTCACCCCTCCACTTT. Amino acid sequence: CASSLTGGLNSPLHF.

This clonotype came up a few times. The CDR3 DNA sequence: TGCAGCGTTGGCGGGGCAAATCTCTACGAGCAGTACTTC. As protein: CSVGGANLYEQYF. The rearrangement uses TRBV29-1 and TRBJ2-7; D is possibly TRBD2 (6 bases). Germline lookup yields CDR1 SQVTM and CDR2 ANQGSEA. V lost 4 bases to trimming and J lost 3 bases, with 13 bases between them. The CDR3 is made up of 13 amino acids.

The V call is TRBV12-3 or TRBV12-4, the J call TRBJ1-2; D is unresolved. The CDR3 loop spans 15 amino acids. The V and J ends lost 5 bases and 6 bases respectively, with 19 bases between them. This CDR3 reads CASSQGGRSLHGYTF. In nucleotides, the CDR3 is TGTGCCAGCAGTCAAGGAGGTCGCTCACTACATGGCTACACCTTC.

This clonotype was seen a handful of times. The chain joins TRBV9 to TRBJ1-2, with D unresolved. Trimming took off 3 bases at V and 6 bases at J, with 9 bases between the two ends. Germline CDR1 is SGDLS and CDR2 is YYNGEE. The length of the CDR3 is 12 residues. CDR3 amino acids: CASSEAGNGYTF. The CDR3 DNA follows: TGTGCCAGCAGCGAAGCAGGCAATGGCTACACCTTC.